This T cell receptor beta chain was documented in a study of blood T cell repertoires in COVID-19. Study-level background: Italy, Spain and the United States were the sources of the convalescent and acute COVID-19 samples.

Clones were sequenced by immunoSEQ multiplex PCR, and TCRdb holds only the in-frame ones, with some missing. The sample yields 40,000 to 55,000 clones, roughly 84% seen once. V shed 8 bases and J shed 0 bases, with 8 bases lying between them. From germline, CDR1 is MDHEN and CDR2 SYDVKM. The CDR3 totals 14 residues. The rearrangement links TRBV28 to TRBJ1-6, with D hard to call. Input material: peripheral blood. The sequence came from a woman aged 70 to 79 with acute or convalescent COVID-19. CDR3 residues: CASVLSSYNSPLHF. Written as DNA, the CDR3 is TGTGCCAGCGTTCTGAGCTCCTATAATTCACCCCTCCACTTT. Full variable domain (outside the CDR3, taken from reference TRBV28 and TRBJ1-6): DVKVTQSSRYLVKRTGEKVFLECVQDMDHENMFWYRQDPGLGLRLIYFSYDVKMKEKGDIPEGYSVSREKKERFSLILESASTNQTSMYLCASVLSSYNSPLHFGNGTRLTVT.